This entry describes one T cell receptor (beta chain). Its antigen is not identified. CDR3 length equals 16 residues. V shed 4 bases, J shed 4 bases, and the junction held 12 bases outside the gene matches. From germline, CDR1 is SGHAT and CDR2 FQNNGV. The data derive from a study of T cell responses to AZD1222 COVID-19 vaccine. Findings of the study overall: Targeting of unmutated variant regions was reportedly seen in nearly half of spike-specific TCRs.

Assay: immunoSEQ multiplex PCR; the TCRdb copy retains only in-frame clones and omits some. The sample shows 130,000 to 150,000 clones, approximately 92% of them seen only once. Sequencing used peripheral blood, obtained on day 0 of AZD1222 vaccination. This chain joins TRBV11-2 and TRBJ1-2; 7 bases fit TRBD1. The clonotype was recovered from an adult in good health. This chain's CDR3 is CASSSFSYRDSYGYTF. CDR3 DNA sequence: TGTGCCAGCAGCTCTTTTTCTTACAGGGACAGCTATGGCTACACCTTC. The complete variable domain, with remaining parts taken from reference TRBV11-2 and TRBJ1-2, reads EAGVAQSPRYKIIEKRQSVAFWCNPISGHATLYWYQQILGQGPKLLIQFQNNGVVDDSQLPKDRFSAERLKGVDSTLKIQPAKLEDSAVYLCASSSFSYRDSYGYTFGSGTRLTVV.